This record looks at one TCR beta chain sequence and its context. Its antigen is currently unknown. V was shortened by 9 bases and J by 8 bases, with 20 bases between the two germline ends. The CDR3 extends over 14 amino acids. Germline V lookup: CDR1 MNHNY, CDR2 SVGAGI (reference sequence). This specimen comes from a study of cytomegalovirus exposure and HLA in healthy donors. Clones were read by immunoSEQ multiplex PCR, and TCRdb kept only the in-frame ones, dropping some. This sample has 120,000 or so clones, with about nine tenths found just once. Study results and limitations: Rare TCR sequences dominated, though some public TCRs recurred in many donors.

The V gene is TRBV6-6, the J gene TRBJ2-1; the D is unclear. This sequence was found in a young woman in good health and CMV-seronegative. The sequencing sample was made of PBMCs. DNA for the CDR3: TGTGCCAGTGGCAGTCACTATTCGTACGATGAGCAGTTCTTC. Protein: CASGSHYSYDEQFF.